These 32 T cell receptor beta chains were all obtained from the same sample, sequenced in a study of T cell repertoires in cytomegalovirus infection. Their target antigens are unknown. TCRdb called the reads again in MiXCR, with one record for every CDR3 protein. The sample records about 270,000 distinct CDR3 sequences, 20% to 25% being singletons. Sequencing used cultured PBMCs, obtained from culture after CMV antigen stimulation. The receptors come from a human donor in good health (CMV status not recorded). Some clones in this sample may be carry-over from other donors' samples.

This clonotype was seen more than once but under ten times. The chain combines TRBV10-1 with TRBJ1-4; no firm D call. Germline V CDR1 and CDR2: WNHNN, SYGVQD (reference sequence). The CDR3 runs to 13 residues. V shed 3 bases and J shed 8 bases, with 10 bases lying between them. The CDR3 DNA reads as TGCGCCAGCAGTGACCCCCAGGACGAAAAACTGTTTTTT. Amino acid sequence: CASSDPQDEKLFF.

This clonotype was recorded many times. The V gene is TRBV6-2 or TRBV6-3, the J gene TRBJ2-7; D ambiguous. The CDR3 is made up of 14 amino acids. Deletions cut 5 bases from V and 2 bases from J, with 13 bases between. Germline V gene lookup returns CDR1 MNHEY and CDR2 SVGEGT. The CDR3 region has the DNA TGTGCCAGCAGTCGCCCGGACCTGACCTACGAGCAGTACGTC. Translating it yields CASSRPDLTYEQYV.

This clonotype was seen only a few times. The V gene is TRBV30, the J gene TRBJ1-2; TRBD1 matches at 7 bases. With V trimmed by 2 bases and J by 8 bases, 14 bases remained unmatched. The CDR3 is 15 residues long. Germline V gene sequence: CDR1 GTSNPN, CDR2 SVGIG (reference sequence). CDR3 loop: CAWSPDSRGVGGYTF. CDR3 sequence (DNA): TGTGCCTGGAGTCCAGATAGCAGGGGGGTTGGGGGCTACACCTTC.

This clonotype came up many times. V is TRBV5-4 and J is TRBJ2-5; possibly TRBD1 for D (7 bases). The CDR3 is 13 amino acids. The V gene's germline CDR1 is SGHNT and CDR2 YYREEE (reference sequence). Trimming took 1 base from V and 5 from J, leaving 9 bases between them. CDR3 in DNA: TGTGCCAGCAGCTTGCAGGGGGGTGAGACCCAGTACTTC. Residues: CASSLQGGETQYF.

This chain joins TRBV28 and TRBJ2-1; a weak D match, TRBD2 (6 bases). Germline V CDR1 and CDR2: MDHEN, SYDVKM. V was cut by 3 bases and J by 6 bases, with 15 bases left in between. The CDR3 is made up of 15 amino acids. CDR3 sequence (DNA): TGTGCCAGCAGTTTTCCCGGGACTGCGACCAATGAGCAGTTCTTC. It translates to CASSFPGTATNEQFF.

Written as DNA, the CDR3 is TGTGGGACAGGGTTTTCTTACAATGAGCAGTTCTTC. The encoded protein is CGTGFSYNEQFF. The rearrangement uses TRBV28 and TRBJ2-1; 8 nucleotides match TRBD1. Germline CDR1 and CDR2: MDHEN and SYDVKM. The CDR3 runs 12 residues.

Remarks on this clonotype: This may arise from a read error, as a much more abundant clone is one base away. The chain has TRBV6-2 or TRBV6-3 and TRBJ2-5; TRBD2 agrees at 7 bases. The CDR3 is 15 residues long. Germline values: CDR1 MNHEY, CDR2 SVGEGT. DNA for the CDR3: TGTCCCAGCGTTGCCGCTAGCGGATCCCAAGAGACCCAGTACTTC. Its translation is CPSVAASGSQETQYF.

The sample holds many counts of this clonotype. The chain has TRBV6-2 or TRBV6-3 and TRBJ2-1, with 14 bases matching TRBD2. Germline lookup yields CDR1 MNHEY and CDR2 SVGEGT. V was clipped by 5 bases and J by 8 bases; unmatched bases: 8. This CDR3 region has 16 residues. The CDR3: CASSARLAGGPYEQFF. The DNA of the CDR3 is TGTGCCAGCAGTGCTCGACTAGCGGGAGGGCCCTATGAGCAGTTCTTC.

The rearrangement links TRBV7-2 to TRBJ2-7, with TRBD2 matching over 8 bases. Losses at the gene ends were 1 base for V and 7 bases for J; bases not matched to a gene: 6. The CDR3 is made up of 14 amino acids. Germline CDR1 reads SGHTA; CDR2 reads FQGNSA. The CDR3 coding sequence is TGTGCCAGCAGCTTAGTGGCGGGGGGAGGGGAGCAGTACTTC. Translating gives CASSLVAGGGEQYF.

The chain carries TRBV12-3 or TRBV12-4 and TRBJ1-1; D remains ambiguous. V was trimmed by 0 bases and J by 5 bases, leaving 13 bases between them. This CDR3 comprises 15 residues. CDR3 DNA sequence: TGTGCCAGCAGTTTAGCTTTCGATGCGCGTACTGAAGCTTTCTTT. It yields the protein CASSLAFDARTEAFF.

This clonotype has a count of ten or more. CDR3 coding DNA: TGTGCCAGCAGTCGCCTAGGGCATGAGCAGTTCTTC. This codes for CASSRLGHEQFF. The chain links TRBV12-3 or TRBV12-4 to TRBJ2-1, with no clear D. V lost 5 bases and J lost 8, with 10 bases in between. The CDR3 is 12 residues long.

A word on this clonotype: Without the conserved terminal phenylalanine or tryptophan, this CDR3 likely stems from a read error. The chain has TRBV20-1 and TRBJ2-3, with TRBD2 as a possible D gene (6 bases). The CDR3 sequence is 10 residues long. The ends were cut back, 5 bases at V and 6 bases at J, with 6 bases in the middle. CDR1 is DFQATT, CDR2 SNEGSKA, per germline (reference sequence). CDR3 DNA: TGCAGTGCTGGGAGGGATACGCAGTATTAT. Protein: CSAGRDTQYY.

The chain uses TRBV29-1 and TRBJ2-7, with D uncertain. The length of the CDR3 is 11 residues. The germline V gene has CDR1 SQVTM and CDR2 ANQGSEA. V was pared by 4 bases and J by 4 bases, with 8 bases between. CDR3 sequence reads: CSVGGEYEQYF. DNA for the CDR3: TGCAGCGTTGGTGGGGAATACGAGCAGTACTTC.

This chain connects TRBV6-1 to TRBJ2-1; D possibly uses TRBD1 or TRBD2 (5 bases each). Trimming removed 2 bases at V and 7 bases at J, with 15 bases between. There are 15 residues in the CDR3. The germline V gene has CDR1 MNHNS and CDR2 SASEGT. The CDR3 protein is CASSEWGEPGNEQFF. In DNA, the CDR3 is TGTGCCAGCAGTGAATGGGGAGAGCCAGGGAATGAGCAGTTCTTC.

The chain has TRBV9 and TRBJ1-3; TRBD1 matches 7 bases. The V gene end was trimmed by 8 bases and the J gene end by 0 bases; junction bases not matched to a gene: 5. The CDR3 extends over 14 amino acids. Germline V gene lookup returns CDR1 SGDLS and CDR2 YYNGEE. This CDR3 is CARGGYPSGNTIYF. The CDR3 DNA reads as TGTGCCAGAGGGGGCTATCCCTCTGGAAACACCATATATTTT.

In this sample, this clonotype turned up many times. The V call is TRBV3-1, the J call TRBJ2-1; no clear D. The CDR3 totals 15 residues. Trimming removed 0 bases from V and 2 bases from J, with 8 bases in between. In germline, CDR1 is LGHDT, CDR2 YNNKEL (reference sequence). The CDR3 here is CASSQDALAYNEQFF. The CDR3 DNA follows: TGTGCCAGCAGCCAAGACGCTCTGGCCTACAATGAGCAGTTCTTC.

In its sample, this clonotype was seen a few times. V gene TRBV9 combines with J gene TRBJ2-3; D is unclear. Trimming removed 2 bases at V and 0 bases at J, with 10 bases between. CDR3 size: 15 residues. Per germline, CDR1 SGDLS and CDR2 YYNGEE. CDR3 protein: CASSVYPTSTDTQYF. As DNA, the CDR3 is TGTGCCAGCAGCGTCTACCCGACCAGCACAGATACGCAGTATTTT. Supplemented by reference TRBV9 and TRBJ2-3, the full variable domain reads DSGVTQTPKHLITATGQRVTLRCSPRSGDLSVYWYQQSLDQGLQFLIQYYNGEERAKGNILERFSAQQFPDLHSELNLSSLELGDSALYFCASSVYPTSTDTQYFGPGTRLTVL.

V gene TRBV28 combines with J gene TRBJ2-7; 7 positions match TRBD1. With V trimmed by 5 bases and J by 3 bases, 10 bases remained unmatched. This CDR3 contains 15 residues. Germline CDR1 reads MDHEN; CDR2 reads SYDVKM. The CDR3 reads CASSHGTERYYEQYF. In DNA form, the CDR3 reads TGTGCCAGCAGTCACGGGACAGAGAGATACTACGAGCAGTACTTC.

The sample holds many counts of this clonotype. The CDR3 protein is CARRAGETQYF. The CDR3 coding sequence is TGTGCCCGGCGGGCAGGAGAGACCCAGTACTTC. This rearrangement joins TRBV7-2 to TRBJ2-5, with TRBD2 as a possible D gene (5 bases). V was cut by 11 bases and J by 4 bases, with 11 bases left in between. Germline lookup yields CDR1 SGHTA and CDR2 FQGNSA. The CDR3 length is 11 residues.

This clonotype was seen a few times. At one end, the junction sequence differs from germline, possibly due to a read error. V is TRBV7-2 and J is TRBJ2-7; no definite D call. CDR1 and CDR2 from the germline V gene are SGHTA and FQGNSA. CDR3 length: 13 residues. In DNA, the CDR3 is TGTGCCAGCAGCCCATACCTCTCCAACGAGCAGTACTTC. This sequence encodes CASSPYLSNEQYF.

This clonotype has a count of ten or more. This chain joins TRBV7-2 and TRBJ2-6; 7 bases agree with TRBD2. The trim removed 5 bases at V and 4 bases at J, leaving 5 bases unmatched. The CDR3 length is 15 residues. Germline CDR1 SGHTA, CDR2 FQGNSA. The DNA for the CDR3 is TGTGCCAGCAGCAGGGGAGGGCCCGGGGCCAACGTCCTGACTTTC. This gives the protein CASSRGGPGANVLTF.

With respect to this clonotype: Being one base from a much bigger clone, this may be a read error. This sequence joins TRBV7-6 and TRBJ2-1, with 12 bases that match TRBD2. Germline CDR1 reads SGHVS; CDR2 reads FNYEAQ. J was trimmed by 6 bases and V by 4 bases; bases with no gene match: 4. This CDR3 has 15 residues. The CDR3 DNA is TGTGCCAGCAGCTCCGGGACTAGCGGGTTCAATGAGCAGTTCTTC. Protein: CASSSGTSGFNEQFF.

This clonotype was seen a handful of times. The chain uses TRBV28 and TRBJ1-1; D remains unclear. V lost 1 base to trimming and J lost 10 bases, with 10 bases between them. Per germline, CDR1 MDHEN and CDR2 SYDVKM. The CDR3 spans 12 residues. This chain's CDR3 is CASSLLRRVAFF. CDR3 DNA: TGTGCCAGCAGTTTATTACGGCGGGTAGCTTTCTTT.

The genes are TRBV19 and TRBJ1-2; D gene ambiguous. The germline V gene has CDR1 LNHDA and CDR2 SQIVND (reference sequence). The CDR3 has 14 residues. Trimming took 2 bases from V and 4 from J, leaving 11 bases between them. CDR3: CASSISREAYGYTF. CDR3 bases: TGTGCCAGTAGTATAAGTCGGGAAGCCTATGGCTACACCTTC.

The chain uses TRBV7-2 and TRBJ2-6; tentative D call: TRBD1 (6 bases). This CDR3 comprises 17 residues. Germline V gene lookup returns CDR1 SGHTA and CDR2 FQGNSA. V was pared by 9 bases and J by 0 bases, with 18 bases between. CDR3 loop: CASQLSDSRSGANVLTF. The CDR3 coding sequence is TGTGCCAGTCAGCTTTCGGACAGCCGCTCTGGGGCCAACGTCCTGACTTTC.

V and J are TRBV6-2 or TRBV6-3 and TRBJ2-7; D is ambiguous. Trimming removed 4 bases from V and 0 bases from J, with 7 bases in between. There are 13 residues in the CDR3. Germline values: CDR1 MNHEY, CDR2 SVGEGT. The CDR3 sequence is CASSSRHSYEQYV. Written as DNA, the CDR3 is TGTGCCAGCAGTTCCAGACACTCCTACGAGCAGTACGTC.

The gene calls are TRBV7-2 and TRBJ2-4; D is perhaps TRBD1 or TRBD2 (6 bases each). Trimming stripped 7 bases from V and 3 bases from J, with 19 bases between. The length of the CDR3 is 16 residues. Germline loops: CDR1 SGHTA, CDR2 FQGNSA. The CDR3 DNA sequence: TGTGCCAGCACCCACACAGGGCGGGACCTCAAAAACATTCAGTACTTC. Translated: CASTHTGRDLKNIQYF. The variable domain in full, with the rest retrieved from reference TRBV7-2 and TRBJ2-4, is GAGVSQSPSNKVTEKGKDVELRCDPISGHTALYWYRQSLGQGLEFLIYFQGNSAPDKSGLPSDRFSAERTGGSVSTLTIQRTQQEDSAVYLCASTHTGRDLKNIQYFGAGTRLSVL.

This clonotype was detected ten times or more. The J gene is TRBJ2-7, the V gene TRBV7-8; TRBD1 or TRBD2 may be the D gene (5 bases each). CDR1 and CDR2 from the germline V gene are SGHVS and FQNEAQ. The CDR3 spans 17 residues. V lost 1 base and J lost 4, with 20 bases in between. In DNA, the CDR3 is TGTGCCAGCAGCTTAGGGGGACCGACGTCGCTATCTTACGAGCAGTACTTC. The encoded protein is CASSLGGPTSLSYEQYF.

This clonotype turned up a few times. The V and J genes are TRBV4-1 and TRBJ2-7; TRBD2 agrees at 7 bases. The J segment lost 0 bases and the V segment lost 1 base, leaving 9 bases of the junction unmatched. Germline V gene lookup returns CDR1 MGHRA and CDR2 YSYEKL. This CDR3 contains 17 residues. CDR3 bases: TGCGCCAGCAGCCAAGGGGGGAGGGGCGTTACCTCCTACGAGCAGTACTTC. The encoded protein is CASSQGGRGVTSYEQYF.

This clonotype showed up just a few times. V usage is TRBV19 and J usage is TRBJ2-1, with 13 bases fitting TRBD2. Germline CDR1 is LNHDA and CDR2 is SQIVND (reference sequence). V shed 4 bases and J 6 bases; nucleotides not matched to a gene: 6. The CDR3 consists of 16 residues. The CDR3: CASSTYTSGRGNEQFF. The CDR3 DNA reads TGTGCCAGTAGTACCTACACTAGCGGGAGGGGCAATGAGCAGTTCTTC.

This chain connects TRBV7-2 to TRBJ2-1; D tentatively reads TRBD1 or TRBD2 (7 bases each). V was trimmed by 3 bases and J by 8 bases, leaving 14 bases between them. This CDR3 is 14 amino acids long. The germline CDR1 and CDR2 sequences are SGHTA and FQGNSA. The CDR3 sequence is CASSLGQGGHEQFF. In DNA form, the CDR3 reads TGTGCCAGCAGCTTGGGCCAGGGGGGGCATGAGCAGTTCTTC. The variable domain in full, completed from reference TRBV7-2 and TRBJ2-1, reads GAGVSQSPSNKVTEKGKDVELRCDPISGHTALYWYRQSLGQGLEFLIYFQGNSAPDKSGLPSDRFSAERTGGSVSTLTIQRTQQEDSAVYLCASSLGQGGHEQFFGPGTRLTVL.

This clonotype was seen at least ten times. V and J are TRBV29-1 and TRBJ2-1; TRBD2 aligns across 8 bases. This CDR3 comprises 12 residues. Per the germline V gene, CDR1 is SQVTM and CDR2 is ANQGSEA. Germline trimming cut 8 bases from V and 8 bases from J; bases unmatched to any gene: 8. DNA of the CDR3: TGCAGCCCAAGGACTAGCTCGTATGAGCAGTTCTTC. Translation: CSPRTSSYEQFF.